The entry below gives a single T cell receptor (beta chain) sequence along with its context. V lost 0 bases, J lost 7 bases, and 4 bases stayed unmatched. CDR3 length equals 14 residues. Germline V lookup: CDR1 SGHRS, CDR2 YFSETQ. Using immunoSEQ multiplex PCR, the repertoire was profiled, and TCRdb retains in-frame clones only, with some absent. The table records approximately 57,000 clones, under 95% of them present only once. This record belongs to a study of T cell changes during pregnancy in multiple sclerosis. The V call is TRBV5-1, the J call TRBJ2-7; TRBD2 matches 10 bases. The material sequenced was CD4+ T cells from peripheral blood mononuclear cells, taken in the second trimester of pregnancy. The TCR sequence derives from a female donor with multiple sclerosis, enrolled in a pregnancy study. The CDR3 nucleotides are TGCGCCAGCAGCTTGGAACTAGCGGGAAGTGAGCAGTACTTC. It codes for CASSLELAGSEQYF.